Listed below are T cell receptor beta chains from one sample, sequenced in a study of T cells after posttransplantation cyclophosphamide. Assay: immunoSEQ multiplex PCR; the TCRdb copy retains only in-frame clones and omits some. The sample holds tens of thousands of clones, and no clone turns up only once. Sequenced material: PBMCs, taken after allogeneic stem cell transplant with posttransplant cyclophosphamide. Receptors were obtained from a male patient between 18 and 35 years old who received an allogeneic stem cell transplant from a related donor, was CMV-positive, and had no GVHD. Some T cells may have originated in the graft donor. Each CDR3 is given with its conserved first and last residue. The D gene is left open where the match is weak. Clone size is given as once, few or many counts, or a class when the clone is expanded.

TRBJ2-7,many,TRBD2,TRBV27,CASSPVGEGEQYF,TGTGCCAGCAGCCCGGTTGGGGAGGGTGAGCAGTACTTC
TRBJ2-7,many,TRBD2,TRBV7-8,CASSPRTGLAGVNEYF,TGTGCCAGCAGCCCAAGAACGGGACTAGCGGGAGTGAACGAGTACTTC
TRBJ2-3,many,TRBD2,TRBV5-1,CASSLGGSSGETQYF,TGCGCCAGCAGCTTGGGTGGGTCTAGCGGGGAGACGCAGTATTTT
TRBJ2-7,many,TRBD1,TRBV28,CASSLTGAYEQYF,TGTGCCAGCAGTCTTACAGGGGCCTACGAGCAGTACTTC
TRBJ2-7,many,-,TRBV7-8,CASSSGLLYEQYF,TGTGCCAGCAGCTCCGGACTACTCTACGAGCAGTACTTC
TRBJ2-2,many,-,TRBV7-3,CASSLLGGRDTGELFF,TGTGCCAGCAGCTTACTCGGGGGGCGCGACACCGGGGAGCTGTTTTTT
TRBJ2-3,many,-,TRBV6-5,CASSPRGRGDTQYF,TGTGCCAGCAGCCCCCGGGGGAGAGGGGATACGCAGTATTTT
TRBJ2-7,many,TRBD2,TRBV2,CASTGTSGGSAYEQYF,TGTGCCAGCACCGGGACTAGCGGGGGCTCCGCCTACGAGCAGTACTTC
TRBJ2-7,many,TRBD2,TRBV7-2,CASSGGLAGIGEQYF,TGTGCCAGCAGCGGCGGGCTAGCGGGAATAGGCGAGCAGTACTTC
TRBJ1-6,many,-,TRBV28,CASRGGVYNSPLHF,TGTGCCAGCAGAGGGGGGGTCTATAATTCACCCCTCCACTTT